The 18 T cell receptor beta chains in this list originate from one sample, sequenced in a study of PD-L1 blockade in urothelial cancer. Data came from immunoSEQ multiplex PCR; TCRdb stores just in-frame clones and leaves some out. The table lists about 84,000 clones, about 81% of them singletons, with 9.5% in the top ten. The source was PBMCs, collected around atezolizumab (anti-PD-L1) treatment. The receptors were gathered from a man between 70 and 80 years old with urothelial cancer.

This clone was seen a handful of times. The chain employs TRBV5-1 and TRBJ2-2; 16 nucleotides agree with TRBD2. The CDR3 has 20 residues. The V gene's germline CDR1 is SGHRS and CDR2 YFSETQ. Unmatched junction bases numbered 14, after V lost 4 bases and J lost 5 bases. CDR3 nucleotide sequence: TGCGCCAGCAGCATTGCTACACCGGGACTAGCGGGGGGGACGACCGGGGAGCTGTTTTTT. Translated: CASSIATPGLAGGTTGELFF.

The chain links TRBV10-1 to TRBJ2-7; tentative D call: TRBD1 (6 bases). The CDR3 has 14 amino acids. In germline, CDR1 is WNHNN, CDR2 SYGVQD (reference sequence). The germline V and J ends were trimmed by 0 bases and 7 bases, with 13 bases remaining between them. CDR3 sequence reads: CASSESTGVGEQYF. The CDR3 DNA reads TGCGCCAGCAGTGAGTCGACAGGCGTGGGGGAGCAGTACTTC.

In this sample, this clone turned up once. J is TRBJ2-7 and V is TRBV4-1, with a tentative D call TRBD2 (6 bases). The CDR3 totals 13 residues. V was trimmed by 2 bases and J by 3 bases, leaving 8 bases between them. Germline CDR1 is MGHRA and CDR2 is YSYEKL. This chain's CDR3 is CASSQTTSYEQYF. The CDR3 region has the DNA TGCGCCAGCAGCCAAACGACTAGCTACGAGCAGTACTTC.

This chain links TRBV6-1 with TRBJ1-1; no reliable D call. V was cut by 7 bases and J by 3 bases, with 6 bases left in between. CDR1 is MNHNS, CDR2 SASEGT, per germline. The CDR3 has 11 amino acids. CDR3 amino acids: CASIGDTEAFF. The DNA of the CDR3 is TGTGCCAGCATCGGGGACACTGAAGCTTTCTTT.

V usage is TRBV13 and J usage is TRBJ2-5; D may be TRBD2 (5 bases). Germline CDR1 reads PRHDT; CDR2 reads FYEKMQ (reference sequence). The CDR3 has 13 amino acids. V dropped 3 bases and J dropped 5 bases, with 10 bases sitting between them. The CDR3 spells CASSFAGRETQYF. DNA of the CDR3: TGTGCCAGCAGCTTCGCGGGTAGGGAGACCCAGTACTTC. The whole variable domain, filled in from reference TRBV13 and TRBJ2-5, reads AAGVIQSPRHLIKEKRETATLKCYPIPRHDTVYWYQQGPGQDPQFLISFYEKMQSDKGSIPDRFSAQQFSDYHSELNMSSLELGDSALYFCASSFAGRETQYFGPGTRLLVL.

J is TRBJ2-7 and V is TRBV7-2; TRBD2 aligns across 9 bases. V shed 5 bases and J 1 base; nucleotides not matched to a gene: 9. CDR1 SGHTA and CDR2 FQGNSA come from the germline V gene. This CDR3 spans 16 amino acids. The DNA for the CDR3 is TGTGCCAGCAGCCTCCTGGCGGGAGGGGTGTCCTACGAGCAGTACTTC. Translated: CASSLLAGGVSYEQYF.

This chain links TRBV7-2 with TRBJ2-1, with 9 bases that match TRBD2. The CDR3 extends over 15 amino acids. Germline CDR1 and CDR2: SGHTA and FQGNSA. V trimming: 7 bases; J trimming: 5 bases; junction bases outside the gene matches: 9. This CDR3 is CASNPTGLANNEQFF. In DNA form, the CDR3 reads TGTGCCAGCAACCCAACGGGACTAGCCAACAATGAGCAGTTCTTC. Drawing the rest from reference TRBV7-2 and TRBJ2-1, the complete variable domain is GAGVSQSPSNKVTEKGKDVELRCDPISGHTALYWYRQSLGQGLEFLIYFQGNSAPDKSGLPSDRFSAERTGGSVSTLTIQRTQQEDSAVYLCASNPTGLANNEQFFGPGTRLTVL.

This chain connects TRBV15 to TRBJ2-3; no clear D. V gave up 0 bases and J gave up 3 bases, with 7 bases separating them. The CDR3 covers 14 residues. Germline V gene sequence: CDR1 LNHNV, CDR2 YYDKDF (reference sequence). CDR3 DNA: TGTGCCACCAGCAGAGATTTCGAGACAGATACGCAGTATTTT. It is translated as CATSRDFETDTQYF.

This sequence joins TRBV7-6 and TRBJ2-5, with 9 bases matching TRBD2. The CDR3 totals 14 residues. CDR1 and CDR2 from the germline V gene are SGHVS and FNYEAQ. J gave up 5 bases and V 5 bases, and 6 bases lay outside the gene matches. The CDR3 protein is CASSPGTSSETQYF. In DNA form, the CDR3 reads TGTGCCAGCAGCCCTGGGACTAGCTCGGAGACCCAGTACTTC. The full variable domain, with the rest looked up from reference TRBV7-6 and TRBJ2-5, is GAGVSQSPRYKVTKRGQDVALRCDPISGHVSLYWYRQALGQGPEFLTYFNYEAQQDKSGLPNDRFSAERPEGSISTLTIQRTEQRDSAMYRCASSPGTSSETQYFGPGTRLLVL.

This clone was counted a few times. The rearrangement joins TRBV30 to TRBJ1-1; D is undetermined. Germline CDR1 is GTSNPN and CDR2 is SVGIG (reference sequence). CDR3 length equals 13 residues. Trimming removed 7 bases from V and 4 bases from J, with 16 bases in between. The DNA of the CDR3 is TGTGCCTCCGAACTTCGGGGAAGCACTGAAGCTTTCTTT. Protein product: CASELRGSTEAFF.

On this clone itself: This sample includes further DNA sequences coding for the same CDR3. The rearrangement uses TRBV5-1 and TRBJ2-3; D gene uncertain. The length of the CDR3 is 14 residues. In germline, CDR1 is SGHRS, CDR2 YFSETQ. Trimming took off 0 bases at V and 2 bases at J, with 7 bases between the two ends. The CDR3 nucleotides are TGCGCCAGCAGCTTGGGGGCCTTCACAGATACGCAGTATTTT. Protein sequence: CASSLGAFTDTQYF.

V usage is TRBV7-8 and J usage is TRBJ2-2; 13 bases align to TRBD2. The trim removed 8 bases at V and 4 bases at J, leaving 10 bases unmatched. Germline assignment: CDR1 SGHVS and CDR2 FQNEAQ. The CDR3 has 17 residues. This CDR3 is CASGTGTSGIGTGELFF. CDR3 nucleotide sequence: TGTGCCAGCGGCACCGGGACTAGCGGGATTGGCACCGGGGAGCTGTTTTTT.

This chain links TRBV27 with TRBJ2-7, with 12 positions matching TRBD2. Germline V CDR1 and CDR2: MNHEY, SMNVEV (reference sequence). V lost 2 bases and J lost 4; bases outside the gene matches: 6. The CDR3 extends over 16 amino acids. CDR3 DNA sequence: TGTGCCAGCAGTTTACCCCCGACTAGCGGGAGTTACGAGCAGTACTTC. Protein product: CASSLPPTSGSYEQYF.

V usage is TRBV5-8 and J usage is TRBJ2-7, with 8 bases fitting TRBD1. V lost 4 bases and J lost 3; bases outside the gene matches: 9. CDR1 is SGHTS and CDR2 is YDEGEE in the germline V gene. The CDR3 consists of 15 residues. CDR3 in amino acids: CASSEILTGGYEQYF. For the CDR3, the DNA is TGTGCCAGCAGCGAGATCCTAACAGGGGGCTACGAGCAGTACTTC. The full variable domain, in which reference TRBV5-8 and TRBJ2-7 provide the parts outside the CDR3, is EAGVTQSPTHLIKTRGQQATLRCSPISGHTSVYWYQQALGLGLQFLLWYDEGEERNRGNFPPRFSGRQFPNYSSELNVNALELEDSALYLCASSEILTGGYEQYFGPGTRLTVT.

The CDR3 sequence is CASSQGQGRNEQYF. As DNA, the CDR3 is TGTGCCAGCAGCCAAGGACAGGGTCGGAACGAGCAGTACTTC. The chain recombines TRBV14 with TRBJ2-7; TRBD1 aligns across 7 bases. Germline assignment: CDR1 SGHDN and CDR2 FVKESK. CDR3 length: 14 amino acids. V shed 1 base, J shed 5 bases, and the junction held 5 bases outside the gene matches.

The V gene is TRBV27, the J gene TRBJ1-1; 7 nucleotides match TRBD1. The J segment lost 1 base and the V segment lost 7 bases, leaving 12 bases of the junction unmatched. CDR1 and CDR2 (germline): MNHEY, SMNVEV (reference sequence). This CDR3 contains 16 residues. The CDR3 reads CASTGGVGGGNTEAFF. The CDR3 nucleotides are TGTGCCAGCACCGGGGGGGTAGGGGGCGGGAACACTGAAGCTTTCTTT.

V and J are TRBV4-1 and TRBJ2-7; TRBD1 matches 9 bases. J gave up 4 bases and V 1 base, and 2 bases lay outside the gene matches. Germline assignment: CDR1 MGHRA and CDR2 YSYEKL. The CDR3 is 14 residues long. In nucleotides, the CDR3 is TGCGCCAGCAGCCAAGCGGGACAGGGATACGAGCAGTACTTC. Amino acid sequence: CASSQAGQGYEQYF.

A remark on this clone: Other DNA sequences within the sample encode an identical CDR3. The chain combines TRBV6-5 with TRBJ2-7; 8 positions agree with TRBD1. Germline V gene data show CDR1 as MNHEY and CDR2 as SVGAGI. V shed 5 bases and J 0 bases; nucleotides not matched to a gene: 3. The CDR3 spans 14 residues. The CDR3 nucleotides are TGTGCCAGCAGTCCAGGACAGGGCTCCTACGAGCAGTACTTC. This sequence encodes CASSPGQGSYEQYF.